This T cell receptor beta chain emerged from a study of PD-1 blockade in classical Hodgkin lymphoma. TCRdb keeps only in-frame clones here, not all; method: immunoSEQ multiplex PCR. The table lists about 40,000 clones, 71% of them singletons. Germline V gene data show CDR1 as SQVTM and CDR2 as ANQGSEA. Trimming stripped 0 bases from V and 4 bases from J, with 13 bases between. The CDR3 covers 15 residues. Comment on this clone: Antigen: not known.

Study-wide results and limits: Lower baseline TCR diversity was reported for newly diagnosed patients than for healthy donors. It was among complete responders that baseline diversity resembled that of newly diagnosed patients.

Following autologous stem cell transplantation, relapse occurred in every patient, and exposure to brentuximab vedotin varied. Sequenced here: peripheral blood mononuclear cells (PBMCs), sampled at baseline. The rearrangement links TRBV29-1 to TRBJ1-3; D remains unclear. The clonotype originates from a human donor with classical Hodgkin lymphoma. CDR3 coding DNA: TGCAGCGTTGAAGATCCAGAAGATTCCGGAAACACCATATATTTT. Protein product: CSVEDPEDSGNTIYF.